This T cell receptor (beta chain) was found in a study of cytomegalovirus exposure and HLA in healthy donors. Notes on the study in general: Cytomegalovirus-associated TCR beta chains were listed, numbering under 200.

Details on this clone: The antigen is not known.

Clones were read by immunoSEQ multiplex PCR, and TCRdb kept only the in-frame ones, dropping some. The data contain about 150,000 clones, 90% to 95% of them seen just once; the ten biggest clones take up about 0.75%. J lost 5 bases, V lost 3 bases, and 2 bases had no gene match. CDR3 length: 14 residues. Germline lookup yields CDR1 GTSNPN and CDR2 SVGIG (reference sequence). Donors were drawn from the 120-subject validation cohort, separate from the approximately 620-subject first cohort. The sample was PBMCs. The V and J genes are TRBV30 and TRBJ2-2, with 11 bases identical to TRBD2. The TCR originated in a man aged 18 to 29 in good health and CMV-seronegative. CDR3 sequence (DNA): TGTGCCTGGAGGTCTAGCGGGGGGACCGGGGAGCTGTTTTTT. Its protein is CAWRSSGGTGELFF.